This TCR beta chain was recorded in a study of OX40 agonist ivuxolimab in advanced cancers. Across the study: Ivuxolimab doses were 0.01, 0.1, 0.3, 1.5, 3 or 10 mg/kg every 2 weeks.

The assay was immunoSEQ multiplex PCR, and TCRdb's table has in-frame clones only and misses some. The table lists 65,000 to 70,000 clones, approximately 80% of them singletons. Only one count was recorded for this clone. CDR3 length equals 13 residues. Germline V CDR1 and CDR2: SGHRS, YFSETQ. Trimming shortened V by 3 bases and J by 8 bases, and 14 bases separated the two germline ends. The TCR sequence derives from an adult with an advanced solid tumor such as melanoma, head and neck, liver or kidney cancer. The chain joins TRBV5-1 to TRBJ1-2; tentative D call: TRBD1 (5 bases). Sequences were derived from CD4+ or CD8+ T cells sorted from blood, sampled in a trial of the OX40 agonist ivuxolimab. The CDR3 loop is CASSSDGRGGYTF. The CDR3 region has the DNA TGCGCCAGCAGCTCGGACGGACGGGGCGGCTACACCTTC.